A single sample gave rise to the 27 T cell receptor beta chains below, sequenced in a study of radiation and T cells in renal cell carcinoma. Some clones are missing from TCRdb's copy, which holds only in-frame ones; the method was immunoSEQ multiplex PCR. The sample contains some 120,000 clones, roughly four fifths of which appear only once. Documented time point: blood 2 weeks post-SBRT. The treatment denotes: 15 Gy SBRT to primary tumor, nephrectomy 4 weeks later. This material consisted of blood, taken from a patient whose treatment included radiotherapy and nephrectomy. Receptors originate from a man between 45 and 60 years old with renal cell carcinoma.

The chain has TRBV13 and TRBJ2-1, with 8 positions matching TRBD1. CDR3 size: 16 residues. The J segment lost 3 bases and the V segment lost 5 bases, leaving 9 bases of the junction unmatched. Germline loops: CDR1 PRHDT, CDR2 FYEKMQ (reference sequence). The CDR3 DNA is TGTGCCAGCAGCATCCGACAGGGGCCTTTCTACAATGAGCAGTTCTTC. It specifies CASSIRQGPFYNEQFF.

The chain has TRBV2 and TRBJ1-3; the D gene is possibly TRBD1 (6 bases). This CDR3 spans 14 amino acids. Deletions cut 6 bases from V and 4 bases from J, with 13 bases between. Germline V gene data show CDR1 as SNHLY and CDR2 as FYNNEI. The CDR3 sequence: CASSVTGTGNTIYF. The CDR3 DNA follows: TGTGCCAGCAGCGTTACCGGGACAGGAAACACCATATATTTT.

V usage is TRBV2 and J usage is TRBJ2-7; 10 bases are shared with TRBD2. CDR1 is SNHLY, CDR2 FYNNEI, per germline. The trim removed 7 bases at V and 0 bases at J, leaving 3 bases unmatched. The CDR3 sequence is 14 residues long. The DNA of the CDR3 is TGTGCCAGCAAGGCTAGCGGGAGCTCCTACGAGCAGTACTTC. Translation: CASKASGSSYEQYF. The full variable domain, rest sourced from reference TRBV2 and TRBJ2-7, is EPEVTQTPSHQVTQMGQEVILRCVPISNHLYFYWYRQILGQKVEFLVSFYNNEISEKSEIFDDQFSVERPDGSNFTLKIRSTKLEDSAMYFCASKASGSSYEQYFGPGTRLTVT.

The gene calls are TRBV7-6 and TRBJ2-1; 7 bases match TRBD2. In germline, CDR1 is SGHVS, CDR2 FNYEAQ. V shed 5 bases, J shed 10 bases, and the junction held 20 bases outside the gene matches. This CDR3 contains 17 residues. CDR3 in DNA: TGTGCCAGCAGCCCTTCCCAAGCAAGCGGGGACCCTAAGGAGCAGTTCTTC. It specifies CASSPSQASGDPKEQFF.

The V gene is TRBV9, the J gene TRBJ2-2, with 9 positions matching TRBD1. CDR1 is SGDLS and CDR2 is YYNGEE in the germline V gene. Trimming at V came to 2 bases and at J to 4 bases, leaving 6 bases not matched to a gene. The CDR3 contains 16 residues. DNA for the CDR3: TGTGCCAGCAGCGTCAGGACAGGGGTTACCACCGGGGAGCTGTTTTTT. Its protein product is CASSVRTGVTTGELFF.

The chain couples TRBV18 to TRBJ2-2; D uncertain. Germline loops: CDR1 KGHSH, CDR2 LQKENI. CDR3 length: 15 amino acids. V shed 2 bases and J shed 1 base, with 8 bases lying between them. Written as DNA, the CDR3 is TGTGCCAGCTCACCAGACTTGAGGAACACCGGGGAGCTGTTTTTT. Its protein product is CASSPDLRNTGELFF.

The chain links TRBV27 to TRBJ1-2; D is perhaps TRBD1 (6 bases). V was clipped by 5 bases and J by 4 bases, with 14 bases between them. The length of the CDR3 is 14 residues. CDR1 is MNHEY, CDR2 SMNVEV, per germline (reference sequence). As DNA, the CDR3 is TGTGCCAGCAGTCCCCGAGCAGGGGTCTATGGCTACACCTTC. Its protein product is CASSPRAGVYGYTF.

DNA of the CDR3: TGTGCCAGCAGTTACTCGAGGCAGGGTCATCAGCCCCAGCATTTT. It codes for CASSYSRQGHQPQHF. The J gene is TRBJ1-5, the V gene TRBV6-5; D might be TRBD1 (5 bases). Per the germline V gene, CDR1 is MNHEY and CDR2 is SVGAGI. The V and J ends lost 0 bases and 5 bases respectively, with 11 bases between them. This CDR3 has 15 amino acids.

The genes are TRBV28 and TRBJ1-1, with 7 bases that match TRBD1. J lost 1 base, V lost 3 bases, and 5 bases had no gene match. Looked up from germline, CDR1 is MDHEN and CDR2 is SYDVKM. The CDR3 is made up of 15 amino acids. For the CDR3, the DNA is TGTGCCAGCAGTTTTTGGGAGGGGGCGAACACTGAAGCTTTCTTT. It specifies CASSFWEGANTEAFF. The entire variable domain, with the rest obtained from reference TRBV28 and TRBJ1-1, is as follows: DVKVTQSSRYLVKRTGEKVFLECVQDMDHENMFWYRQDPGLGLRLIYFSYDVKMKEKGDIPEGYSVSREKKERFSLILESASTNQTSMYLCASSFWEGANTEAFFGQGTRLTVV.

The chain is built from TRBV6-6 and TRBJ1-1; possible D gene TRBD1, 5 bases. Trimming left V 6 bases short and J 4 bases short, with 15 bases between. In germline, CDR1 is MNHNY, CDR2 SVGAGI (reference sequence). The CDR3 has 14 amino acids. CDR3 amino acids: CASSLRGGSTEAFF. CDR3 nucleotides: TGTGCCAGCAGCCTCCGGGGGGGATCCACTGAAGCTTTCTTT.

The chain couples TRBV10-3 to TRBJ2-7; no definite D call. CDR3 length: 14 residues. Deletions cut 0 bases from V and 0 bases from J, with 6 bases between. CDR1 is ENHRY, CDR2 SYGVKD, per germline. CDR3 bases: TGTGCCATCAGTGAGTCGTCAACCTCCTACGAGCAGTACTTC. Translated: CAISESSTSYEQYF.

This rearrangement joins TRBV9 to TRBJ2-2; TRBD2 aligns across 10 bases. Per the germline V gene, CDR1 is SGDLS and CDR2 is YYNGEE. This CDR3 is 17 amino acids long. The V gene end was trimmed by 7 bases and the J gene end by 1 base; junction bases not matched to a gene: 10. The CDR3 protein is CASSRLASGGNTGELFF. CDR3 bases: TGTGCCAGCTCACGCCTGGCTAGCGGGGGGAACACCGGGGAGCTGTTTTTT.

The CDR3 coding sequence is TGTGCCAGCAGCTTGGGACAGCCGAGAACTAATGAAAAACTGTTTTTT. It codes for CASSLGQPRTNEKLFF. V gene TRBV5-5 combines with J gene TRBJ1-4; possibly TRBD1 for D (5 bases). CDR3 length equals 16 residues. V lost 0 bases, J lost 1 base, and 10 bases lay in between. The germline V gene has CDR1 SGHKS and CDR2 YYEKEE (reference sequence). The whole variable domain, filled in from reference TRBV5-5 and TRBJ1-4, reads DAGVTQSPTHLIKTRGQQVTLRCSPISGHKSVSWYQQVLGQGPQFIFQYYEKEERGRGNFPDRFSARQFPNYSSELNVNALLLGDSALYLCASSLGQPRTNEKLFFGSGTQLSVL.

The V call is TRBV20-1, the J call TRBJ2-7, with D uncertain. Germline lookup yields CDR1 DFQATT and CDR2 SNEGSKA (reference sequence). V shed 3 bases and J shed 3 bases, with 6 bases lying between them. The CDR3 sequence is 11 residues long. CDR3 coding DNA: TGCAGTGCTAGTGATCACTACGAGCAGTACTTC. Its protein is CSASDHYEQYF.

The gene calls are TRBV28 and TRBJ2-7, with D possibly matching TRBD2 (7 bases). The CDR3 is 13 residues long. V lost 8 bases and J 7 bases, leaving 18 bases between the germline ends. The germline V gene encodes CDR1 MDHEN and CDR2 SYDVKM. The chain's CDR3 is CASREGGLREQYF. In DNA, the CDR3 is TGTGCCAGCCGAGAGGGGGGGCTGAGGGAGCAGTACTTC.

This clone appeared once. The chain uses TRBV27 and TRBJ2-7, with D perhaps TRBD2 (5 bases). The germline V and J ends were trimmed by 3 bases and 1 base, with 7 bases remaining between them. The CDR3 runs to 13 residues. The V gene's germline CDR1 is MNHEY and CDR2 SMNVEV (reference sequence). CDR3 DNA sequence: TGTGCCAGCAGTTTTTCGGGATCCTACGAGCAGTACTTC. Encoded protein: CASSFSGSYEQYF.

This chain joins TRBV4-3 and TRBJ1-4; TRBD1 might be the D (6 bases). The germline CDR1 and CDR2 sequences are LGHNA and YSLEER. The CDR3 consists of 15 residues. Trimming pared 4 bases from V and 4 bases from J, leaving 13 bases between. The DNA for the CDR3 is TGCGCCAGCAGCCCCAGAGGGGGTAGTAATGAAAAACTGTTTTTT. This translates into CASSPRGGSNEKLFF.

The chain carries TRBV5-1 and TRBJ2-1; D could derive from TRBD1 or TRBD2 (6 bases each). The length of the CDR3 is 15 residues. In germline, CDR1 is SGHRS, CDR2 YFSETQ. Trimming left V 0 bases short and J 6 bases short, with 13 bases between. The CDR3 sequence: CASSLAGRGLNEQFF. CDR3 bases: TGCGCCAGCAGCTTGGCAGGACGGGGGCTCAATGAGCAGTTCTTC.

The V and J genes are TRBV5-1 and TRBJ2-1; 10 bases fit TRBD2. This CDR3 is built from 15 residues. J lost 7 bases, V lost 4 bases, and 8 bases had no gene match. The germline CDR1 and CDR2 sequences are SGHRS and YFSETQ. CDR3 region: CASSLLAGNRNEQFF. In DNA form, the CDR3 reads TGCGCCAGCAGCCTACTAGCGGGAAATCGGAATGAGCAGTTCTTC.

The rearrangement links TRBV7-2 to TRBJ1-2; D not resolved. The CDR3 loop spans 11 amino acids. V shed 4 bases and J shed 7 bases, with 7 bases lying between them. Per germline, CDR1 SGHTA and CDR2 FQGNSA. The CDR3 loop reads CASSYQAGYTF. DNA of the CDR3: TGTGCCAGCAGCTACCAGGCTGGCTACACCTTC.

This clone was detected a few times. The rearrangement links TRBV27 to TRBJ1-2, with 7 nucleotides matching TRBD1. The CDR3 is 14 residues long. The V segment lost 2 bases and the J segment 8 bases; nucleotides outside the gene matches: 8. Germline lookup yields CDR1 MNHEY and CDR2 SMNVEV (reference sequence). The DNA of the CDR3 is TGTGCCAGCAGTTTAGGAAGCAGGGGGATGGGCTACACCTTC. It is translated as CASSLGSRGMGYTF.

The CDR3 loop reads CASSLGWQGGTDTQYF. The CDR3 DNA reads as TGTGCCAGCAGCTTAGGGTGGCAAGGGGGCACAGATACGCAGTATTTT. The chain employs TRBV7-9 and TRBJ2-3; D may be TRBD1 (5 bases). CDR1 and CDR2 (germline): SEHNR, FQNEAQ (reference sequence). Trimming shortened V by 1 base and J by 1 base, and 12 bases separated the two germline ends. The CDR3 runs to 16 residues.

The chain carries TRBV5-1 and TRBJ2-7; the D gene is possibly TRBD1 (5 bases). This CDR3 has 14 amino acids. Trimming took off 1 base at V and 8 bases at J, with 16 bases between the two ends. Looked up from germline, CDR1 is SGHRS and CDR2 is YFSETQ. This chain's CDR3 is CASSLTPGLSQQYF. Here the CDR3 DNA reads TGCGCCAGCAGCTTGACCCCAGGGTTATCTCAGCAGTACTTC.

This clone was seen just once. V is TRBV10-2 and J is TRBJ2-1; 10 bases line up with TRBD2. V was pared by 4 bases and J by 5 bases, with 11 bases of the junction left unmatched. Looked up from germline, CDR1 is WSHSY and CDR2 is SAAADI. The CDR3 runs to 17 residues. CDR3 region: CASSASLLAGAHNEQFF. CDR3 bases: TGCGCCAGCAGTGCCTCCCTCCTAGCGGGAGCCCACAATGAGCAGTTCTTC.

The chain employs TRBV7-2 and TRBJ2-2; 8 bases fit TRBD2. V lost 6 bases and J lost 8; bases outside the gene matches: 14. The CDR3 loop spans 16 amino acids. Germline CDR1 reads SGHTA; CDR2 reads FQGNSA. Here the CDR3 reads CASRASRGGPRGELFF. The DNA for the CDR3 is TGTGCCAGCAGGGCGAGCCGCGGGGGGCCACGAGGGGAGCTGTTTTTT.

V gene TRBV11-2 combines with J gene TRBJ2-1; 10 nucleotides align to TRBD1. This CDR3 has 14 amino acids. V shed 6 bases and J 7 bases; nucleotides not matched to a gene: 6. Germline lookup yields CDR1 SGHAT and CDR2 FQNNGV. The CDR3 reads CASRGQGTQNEQFF. In DNA form, the CDR3 reads TGTGCCAGCAGGGGACAGGGGACCCAAAATGAGCAGTTCTTC.

The V call is TRBV28, the J call TRBJ2-7, with D hard to call. CDR3 size: 16 residues. The ends were cut back, 3 bases at V and 2 bases at J, with 17 bases in the middle. Looked up from germline, CDR1 is MDHEN and CDR2 is SYDVKM. The CDR3 DNA follows: TGTGCCAGCAGTTTTTCTTTTCTTAGTCGTACCTACGAGCAGTACTTC. Amino acid sequence: CASSFSFLSRTYEQYF.